Described below is a single T cell receptor beta chain sequence and its context. The data were obtained in a study of blood T cell repertoires in COVID-19. Study summary: Some COVID-19 samples were acute and others convalescent; all came from the United States, Italy and Spain. PBMCs, B-cell-depleted T cells, or T cells provided the cDNA or gDNA that made up the material.

In the study's own analysis: Scientists estimated how many nucleated cells there were by amplifying reference gene primers. The table came from immunoSEQ multiplex PCR; TCRdb's copy has only in-frame clones and leaves some out. V, J and clone size derive from that table, while D and trimming were established from the DNA sequence. The table shows some 14,000 clones, with around 90% occurring only once. This TCR was recovered from a human donor in a cohort sampled during active COVID-19. Specimen: peripheral blood.

CDR3 loop: CAWSGTSQGAYETQYF. In DNA form, the CDR3 reads TGTGCCTGGAGTGGGACCTCCCAGGGGGCTTATGAGACCCAGTACTTC. The rearrangement uses TRBV30 and TRBJ2-5; 8 bases agree with TRBD1. The CDR3 sequence is 16 residues long. CDR1 and CDR2 from the germline V gene are GTSNPN and SVGIG (reference sequence). The J segment lost 5 bases and the V segment lost 1 base, leaving 12 bases of the junction unmatched. Full variable domain (missing parts from reference TRBV30 and TRBJ2-5): SQTIHQWPATLVQPVGSPLSLECTVEGTSNPNLYWYRQAAGRGLQLLFYSVGIGQISSEVPQNLSASRPQDRQFILSSKKLLLSDSGFYLCAWSGTSQGAYETQYFGPGTRLLVL.